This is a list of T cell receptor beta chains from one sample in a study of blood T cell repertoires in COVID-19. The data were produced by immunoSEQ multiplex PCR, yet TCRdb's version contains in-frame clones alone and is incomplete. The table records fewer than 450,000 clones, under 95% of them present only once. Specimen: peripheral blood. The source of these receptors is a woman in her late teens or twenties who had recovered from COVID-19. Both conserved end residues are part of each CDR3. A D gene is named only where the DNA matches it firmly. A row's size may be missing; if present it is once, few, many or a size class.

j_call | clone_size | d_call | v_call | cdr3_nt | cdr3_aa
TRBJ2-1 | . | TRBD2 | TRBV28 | TGTGCCAGCAGTACAGGGACTAGCGGGAGGGCCTCAGGTCCCAATGAGCAGTTCTTC | CASSTGTSGRASGPNEQFF
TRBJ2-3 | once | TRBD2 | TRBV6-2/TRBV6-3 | TGTGCCAGCAGTTACTCAAAGCGGGAGGTCTCAGATACGCAGTATTTT | CASSYSKREVSDTQYF
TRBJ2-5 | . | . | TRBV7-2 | TGTGCCAGCAGCATTCGGGCCGAGCGGTCCCAGTACTTC | CASSIRAERSQYF
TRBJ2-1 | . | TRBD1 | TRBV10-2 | TGCGCCAGCAGTGAGTCGACAGGGGGCGCGAATGAGCAGTTCTTC | CASSESTGGANEQFF
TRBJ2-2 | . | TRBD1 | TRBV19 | TGTGCCAGTTCGGACAGGGCTGTCACCGGGGAGCTGTTTTTT | CASSDRAVTGELFF
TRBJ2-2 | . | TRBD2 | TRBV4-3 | TGCGCCAGCAGCCAAGGGCAGCGGGAGGGCACCGGGGAGCTGTTTTTT | CASSQGQREGTGELFF
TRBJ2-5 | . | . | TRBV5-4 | TGTGCCAGCAGCTTGGAAAGGGGGCAACTCGGGAGCCCAGAGACCCAGTACTTC | CASSLERGQLGSPETQYF
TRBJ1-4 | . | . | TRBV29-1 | TGCAGCGTGCCCGCCCCAGGGTCAACTAATGAAAAACTGTTTTTT | CSVPAPGSTNEKLFF
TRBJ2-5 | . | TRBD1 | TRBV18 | TGTGCCAGCTCACCATTGGGACAGGGGGCGAATGGGAAAAAGACCCAGTACTTC | CASSPLGQGANGKKTQYF
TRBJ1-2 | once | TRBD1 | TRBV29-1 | TGCAGCGTCAGACAGGGGAATGGCTACACCTTC | CSVRQGNGYTF
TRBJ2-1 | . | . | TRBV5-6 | TGTGCCAGCAGCTTCCCCACCTACAATGAGCAGTTCTTC | CASSFPTYNEQFF
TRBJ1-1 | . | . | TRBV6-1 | TGTGCCAGCAGTGAAAAGACAGAACCCATGAACACTGAAGCTTTCTTT | CASSEKTEPMNTEAFF
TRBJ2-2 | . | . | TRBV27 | TGTGCCAGCAGTACCCGAGGTCCTACCGGGGAGCTGTTTTTT | CASSTRGPTGELFF
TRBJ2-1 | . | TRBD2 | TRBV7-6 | TGTGCCAGCAGCCCATCGACTAGCGGCTACAATGAGCAGTTCTTC | CASSPSTSGYNEQFF
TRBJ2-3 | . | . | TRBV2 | TGTGCCAGCAGTGAAGCCGGGGGCACAGATACGCAGTATTTT | CASSEAGGTDTQYF
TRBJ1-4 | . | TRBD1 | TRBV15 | TGTGCCACCAGCAGAGATGAGGGGGCTGGGACTAATGAAAAACTGTTTTTT | CATSRDEGAGTNEKLFF
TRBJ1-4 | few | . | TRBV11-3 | TGTGCCAGCAGCTTAGGGGGGCGGACTAATGAAAAACTGTTTTTT | CASSLGGRTNEKLFF
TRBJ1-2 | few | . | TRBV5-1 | TGCGCCAGCAGCTTACAGGGAACTAACTATGGCTACACCTTC | CASSLQGTNYGYTF
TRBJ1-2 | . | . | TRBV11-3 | TGTGCCAGCAGCCCGGCGGGGGGAGCGGGCTACACCTTC | CASSPAGGAGYTF
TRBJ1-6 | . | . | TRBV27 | TGTGCCAGCACCACGGGGTGGGGTTCACCCCTCCACTTT | CASTTGWGSPLHF
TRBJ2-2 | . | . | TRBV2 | TGTGCCAGCAATGGGGGCTATACCACCATCTCCGGGGAGCTGTTTTTT | CASNGGYTTISGELFF
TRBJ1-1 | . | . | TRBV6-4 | TGTGCCAGCAGTGCACAGGGCGTGGGCACTGAAGCTTTCTTT | CASSAQGVGTEAFF
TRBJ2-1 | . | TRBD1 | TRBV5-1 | TGCGCCAGCAGCTTGGAACACCCCACAGGGGGGTTTATCAATGAGCAGTTCTTC | CASSLEHPTGGFINEQFF
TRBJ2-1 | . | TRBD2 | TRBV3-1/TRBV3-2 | TGTGCCAGCAGCCAAGACCCGGGACTAGCGGGAGCCAGTGAGCAGTTCTTC | CASSQDPGLAGASEQFF
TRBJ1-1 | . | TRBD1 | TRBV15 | TGTGCCACCTCCTACAGGGGGGTTACGGCTGAAGCTTTCTTT | CATSYRGVTAEAFF
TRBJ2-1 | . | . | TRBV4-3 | TGCGCCAGCAGCCAAGAGGCGGGAAATGAGCAGTTCTTC | CASSQEAGNEQFF
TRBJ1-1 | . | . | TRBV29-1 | TGCAGCGCCGGGACTTTGAACACTGAAGCTTTCTTT | CSAGTLNTEAFF
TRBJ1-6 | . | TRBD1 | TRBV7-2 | TGTGCCAGCAGCCAAAGACAGGGAAATAATTCACCCCTCCACTTT | CASSQRQGNNSPLHF
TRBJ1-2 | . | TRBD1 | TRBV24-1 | TGTGCCACCAGTGAACAGGGGGCCCTCGGCTACACCTTC | CATSEQGALGYTF
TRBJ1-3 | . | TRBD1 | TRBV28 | TGTGCCAGCAGTTTCGGGACAGGGGGAACTGGAAACACCATATATTTT | CASSFGTGGTGNTIYF
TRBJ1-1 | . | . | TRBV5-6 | TGTGCCAGCAGCTTGGAGGGGACAACCTACCCTGAAGCTTTCTTT | CASSLEGTTYPEAFF
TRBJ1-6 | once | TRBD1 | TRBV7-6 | TGTGCCAGCAGCCCGAGGGACAGTTCCTCCGATAATTCACCCCTCCACTTT | CASSPRDSSSDNSPLHF
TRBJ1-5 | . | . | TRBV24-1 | TGTGCCACCAGTGGAGGGGACACCCTAGAAAATAGCAATCAGCCCCAGCATTTT | CATSGGDTLENSNQPQHF
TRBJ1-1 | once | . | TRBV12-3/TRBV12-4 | TGTGCCAGCAGGCAGGGGAACACTGAAGCTTTCTTT | CASRQGNTEAFF
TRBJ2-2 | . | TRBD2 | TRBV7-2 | TGTGCCAGCAGCTTAGGATTGGCGGGGAGGGGCGGGGAGCTGTTTTTT | CASSLGLAGRGGELFF
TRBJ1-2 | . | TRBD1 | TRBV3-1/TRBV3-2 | TGTGCCAGCAGCCATTTATGGGGACAGGTCGATGGCTACACCTTC | CASSHLWGQVDGYTF
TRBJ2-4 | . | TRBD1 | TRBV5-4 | TGTGCCAGCAGCACCCGGGACAGAGACAAAAACATTCAGTACTTC | CASSTRDRDKNIQYF
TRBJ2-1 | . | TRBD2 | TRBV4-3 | TGCGCCAGCAGCCAACAAGGACTAGCGGCCTACAATGAGCAGTTCTTC | CASSQQGLAAYNEQFF
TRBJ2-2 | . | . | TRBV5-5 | TGTGCCAGCAGCCCCCCCAGTAACACCGGGGAGCTGTTTTTT | CASSPPSNTGELFF
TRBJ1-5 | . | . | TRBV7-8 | TGTGCCAGCAGCTTAGTTTCCGGTCTCGGGGGGTATCAGCCCCAGCATTTT | CASSLVSGLGGYQPQHF
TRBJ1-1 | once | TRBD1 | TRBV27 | TGTGCCAGCAACTCAGGGGGCCGGACTGAAGCTTTCTTT | CASNSGGRTEAFF
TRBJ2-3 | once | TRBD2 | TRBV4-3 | TGCGCCAGCAGCCAAGCCCTAGCGGGAGAACCAGATACGCAGTATTTT | CASSQALAGEPDTQYF
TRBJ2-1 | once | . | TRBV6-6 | TGTGCCAGCAGTTGGAGTGGCGCCTCCTACAATGAGCAGTTCTTC | CASSWSGASYNEQFF
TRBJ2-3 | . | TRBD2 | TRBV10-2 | TGCGCCAGCGGAGGGACTAGCGGGAGGGGGGCAGATACGCAGTATTTT | CASGGTSGRGADTQYF
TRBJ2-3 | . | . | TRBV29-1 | TGCAGCGTTTTGGGGCTCCGGGCGGCCGCAGCAGATACGCAGTATTTT | CSVLGLRAAAADTQYF
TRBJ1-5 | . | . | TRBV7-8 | TGTGCCAGCAGCTCAACCATTTACGTCGCGGCTCAGCCCCAGCATTTT | CASSSTIYVAAQPQHF
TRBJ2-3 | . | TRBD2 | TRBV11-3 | TGTGCCAGCAGCTTCCCCCAGTCCGGGACTAGCGGCACAGATACGCAGTATTTT | CASSFPQSGTSGTDTQYF